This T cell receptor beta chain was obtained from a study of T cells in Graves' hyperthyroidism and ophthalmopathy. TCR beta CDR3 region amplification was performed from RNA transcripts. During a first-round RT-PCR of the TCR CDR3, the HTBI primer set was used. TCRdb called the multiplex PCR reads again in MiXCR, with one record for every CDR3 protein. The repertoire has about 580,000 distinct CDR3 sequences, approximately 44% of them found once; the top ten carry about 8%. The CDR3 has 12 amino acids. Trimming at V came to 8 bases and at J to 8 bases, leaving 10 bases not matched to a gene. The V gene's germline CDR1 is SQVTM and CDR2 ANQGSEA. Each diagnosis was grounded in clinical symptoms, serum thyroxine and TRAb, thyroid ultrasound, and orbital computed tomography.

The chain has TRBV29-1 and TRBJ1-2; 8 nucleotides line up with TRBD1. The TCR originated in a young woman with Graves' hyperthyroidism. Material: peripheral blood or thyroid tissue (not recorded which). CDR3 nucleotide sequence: TGCAGCTTGGAGGGACAGGCGGAGGGCTACACCTTC. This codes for CSLEGQAEGYTF.